The clone carrying this T cell receptor beta chain was counted ten times or more. Unsorted libraries were prepared from 2 million PBMCs held at -80 C. The sample belongs to a study of neurological immune-mediated disorders. The authors obtained over 200 million TCR-beta sequences from 15-18 subjects per sequencing run. A single record per CDR3 protein comes from TCRdb applying MiXCR to the 5' RACE reads. The sample carries fewer than 60,000 distinct CDR3 sequences, approximately 10% recorded once. The sequenced material came from PBMCs. The TCR comes from a man between 65 and 85 years old with HTLV-1-associated myelopathy (HAM/TSP).

The CDR3 sequence is CASSLNPPDRGRNEQFF. The CDR3 bases are TGTGCCAGCAGCTTAAACCCCCCCGATCGGGGTCGTAATGAGCAGTTCTTC. The chain employs TRBV7-3 and TRBJ2-1, with a weak D call TRBD2 (5 bases). Germline assignment: CDR1 SGHTA and CDR2 FQGTGA. V was pared by 1 base and J by 7 bases, with 20 bases between. The CDR3 runs 17 residues.